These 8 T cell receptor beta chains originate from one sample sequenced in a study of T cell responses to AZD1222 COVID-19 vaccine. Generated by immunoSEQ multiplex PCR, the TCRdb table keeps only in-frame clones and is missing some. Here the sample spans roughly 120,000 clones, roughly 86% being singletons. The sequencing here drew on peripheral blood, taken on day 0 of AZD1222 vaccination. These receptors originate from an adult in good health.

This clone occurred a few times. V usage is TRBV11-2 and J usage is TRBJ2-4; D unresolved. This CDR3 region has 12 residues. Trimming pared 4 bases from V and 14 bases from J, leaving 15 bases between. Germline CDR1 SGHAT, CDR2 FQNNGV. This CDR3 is CASSSVSLFKYF. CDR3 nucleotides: TGTGCCAGCAGCTCCGTATCTCTCTTCAAGTACTTC.

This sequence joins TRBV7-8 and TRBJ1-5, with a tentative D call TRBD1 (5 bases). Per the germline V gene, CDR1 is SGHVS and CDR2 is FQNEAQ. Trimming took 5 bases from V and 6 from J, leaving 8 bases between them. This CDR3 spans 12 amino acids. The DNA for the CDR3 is TGTGCCAGCAGCCCGGGGCCTCAGCCCCAGCATTTT. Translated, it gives CASSPGPQPQHF.

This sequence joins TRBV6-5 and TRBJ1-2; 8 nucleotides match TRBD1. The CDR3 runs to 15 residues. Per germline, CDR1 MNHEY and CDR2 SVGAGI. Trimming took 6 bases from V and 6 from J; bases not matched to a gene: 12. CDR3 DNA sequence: TGTGCCAGCAGCCACGCAGGGGGCAGGGACGATGGCTACACCTTC. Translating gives CASSHAGGRDDGYTF.

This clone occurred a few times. CDR3 sequence reads: CASSFDPGELFF. The CDR3 coding sequence is TGTGCCAGCAGCTTTGATCCCGGGGAGCTGTTTTTT. This chain links TRBV11-3 with TRBJ2-2, with D unclear. Trimming shortened V by 3 bases and J by 6 bases, and 5 bases separated the two germline ends. This CDR3 is built from 12 residues. The germline V gene has CDR1 SGHNT and CDR2 YENEEA. Full variable domain (outside the CDR3, taken from reference TRBV11-3 and TRBJ2-2): EAGVVQSPRYKIIEKKQPVAFWCNPISGHNTLYWYLQNLGQGPELLIRYENEEAVDDSQLPKDRFSAERLKGVDSTLKIQPAELGDSAVYLCASSFDPGELFFGEGSRLTVL.

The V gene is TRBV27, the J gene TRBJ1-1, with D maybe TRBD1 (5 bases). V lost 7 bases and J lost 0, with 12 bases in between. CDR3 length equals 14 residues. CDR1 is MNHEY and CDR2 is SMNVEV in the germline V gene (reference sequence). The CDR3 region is CASTPLGVNTEAFF. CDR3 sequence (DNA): TGTGCCAGCACCCCCCTAGGGGTGAACACTGAAGCTTTCTTT.

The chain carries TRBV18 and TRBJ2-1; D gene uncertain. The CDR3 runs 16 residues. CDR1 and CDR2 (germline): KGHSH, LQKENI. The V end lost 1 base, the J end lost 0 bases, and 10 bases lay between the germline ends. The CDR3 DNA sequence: TGTGCCAGCTCACCACAAGCCGGAGCCTCCTACAATGAGCAGTTCTTC. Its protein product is CASSPQAGASYNEQFF.

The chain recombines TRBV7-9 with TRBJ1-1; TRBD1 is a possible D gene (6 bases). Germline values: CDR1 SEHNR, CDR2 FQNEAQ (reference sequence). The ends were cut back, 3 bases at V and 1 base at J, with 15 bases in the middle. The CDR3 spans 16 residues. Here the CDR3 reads CASSLGTRLENTEAFF. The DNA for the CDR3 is TGTGCCAGCAGCTTGGGGACACGCTTGGAGAACACTGAAGCTTTCTTT.

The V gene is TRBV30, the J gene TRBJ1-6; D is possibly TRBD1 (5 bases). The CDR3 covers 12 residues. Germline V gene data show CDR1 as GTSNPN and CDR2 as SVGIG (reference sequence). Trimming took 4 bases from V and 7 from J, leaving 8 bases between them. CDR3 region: CAWKQENSPLHF. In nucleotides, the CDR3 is TGTGCCTGGAAACAGGAGAATTCACCCCTCCACTTT.